Listed below are T cell receptor beta chains from one sample, sequenced in a study of blood T cell repertoires in COVID-19. The repertoire was sequenced with immunoSEQ multiplex PCR; TCRdb's copy has only in-frame clones and lacks some. This repertoire shows 110,000 to 150,000 clones, almost 90% found once; its top ten account for more than 9%. The sample was peripheral blood. The receptors derive from a middle-aged man with active or convalescent COVID-19. CDR3s include the opening cysteine and the closing phenylalanine or tryptophan. Fields, in order: J gene, V gene, D gene, clone size, CDR3 DNA, CDR3 protein. A D gene is named only where the DNA matches it firmly. Clone sizes are given selectively: once, few, many, or a class where the clone is expanded.

J: TRBJ1-1
V: TRBV6-6
D: TRBD1
size: .
DNA: TGTGCCAGCAGTCCGGGACAGTTGCTTGAAGCTTTCTTT
CDR3: CASSPGQLLEAFF

J: TRBJ2-7
V: TRBV7-8
D: .
size: .
DNA: TGTGCCAGCAGCCACACTACTTTCTACGAGCAGTACTTC
CDR3: CASSHTTFYEQYF

J: TRBJ2-3
V: TRBV6-4
D: TRBD2
size: once
DNA: TGTGCCAGCAGTACCGTTGCGGGAGGGCCAGATACGCAGTATTTT
CDR3: CASSTVAGGPDTQYF

J: TRBJ2-7
V: TRBV4-1
D: TRBD1
size: .
DNA: TGCGCCAGCAGCCAACCGGGACAGGGGCCGCGCGAGCAGTACTTC
CDR3: CASSQPGQGPREQYF

J: TRBJ2-1
V: TRBV5-5
D: TRBD2
size: .
DNA: TGTGCCAGCACCCTGGGGGCTAGCGGGACTTATGAGCAGTTCTTC
CDR3: CASTLGASGTYEQFF

J: TRBJ2-7
V: TRBV3-1/TRBV3-2
D: TRBD2
size: few
DNA: TGTGCCAGCAGCCTGGGACTAGCGGGAGTAGGGCAGTACTTC
CDR3: CASSLGLAGVGQYF

J: TRBJ2-3
V: TRBV2
D: TRBD1
size: .
DNA: TGTGCCAGCAGTGAAATGTCGTGGGACAGCTCCACAGATACGCAGTATTTT
CDR3: CASSEMSWDSSTDTQYF

J: TRBJ1-2
V: TRBV6-1
D: TRBD1
size: .
DNA: TGTGCCAGCAGTGACGGCAGGGGGCATGGCTACACCTTC
CDR3: CASSDGRGHGYTF

J: TRBJ2-3
V: TRBV12-3/TRBV12-4
D: .
size: .
DNA: TGTGCCAGCAGTTTAAGGGGGGGGGATACGCAGTATTTT
CDR3: CASSLRGGDTQYF

J: TRBJ2-4
V: TRBV7-2
D: .
size: .
DNA: TGTGCCAGCAGCTTAGCTAGAACGGCCAAAAACATTCAGTACTTC
CDR3: CASSLARTAKNIQYF

J: TRBJ1-3
V: TRBV5-1
D: .
size: .
DNA: TGCGCCAGCAGCCGATTTTACAGAGACTCTGGAAACACCATATATTTT
CDR3: CASSRFYRDSGNTIYF

J: TRBJ2-7
V: TRBV2
D: TRBD1
size: .
DNA: TGTGCCAGCAGTTTTGGGACAGGGGTGGGCTACGAGCAGTACTTC
CDR3: CASSFGTGVGYEQYF

J: TRBJ2-6
V: TRBV28
D: TRBD1
size: .
DNA: TGTGCCAGCCAAACAGGGGGCTCTGGGGCCAACGTCCTGACTTTC
CDR3: CASQTGGSGANVLTF

J: TRBJ2-5
V: TRBV6-5
D: .
size: .
DNA: TGTGCCAGCAGTCGCCTGACAGGAGGCGAAGAGACCCAGTACTTC
CDR3: CASSRLTGGEETQYF

J: TRBJ2-7
V: TRBV19
D: TRBD1
size: .
DNA: TGTGCCAGTAGTACGGCGGTGGGACAGGGCGTCCGCGAGCAGTACTTC
CDR3: CASSTAVGQGVREQYF

J: TRBJ2-1
V: TRBV3-1/TRBV3-2
D: TRBD2
size: few
DNA: TGTGCCAGCAGCCGAAGGGGACTAGCGGGAGGGCCCCGGGGGAATGAGCAGTTCTTC
CDR3: CASSRRGLAGGPRGNEQFF

J: TRBJ2-3
V: TRBV18
D: .
size: .
DNA: TGTGCCAGCTCATCGGGTCGGACAGATACGCAGTATTTT
CDR3: CASSSGRTDTQYF

J: TRBJ2-5
V: TRBV24-1
D: .
size: .
DNA: TGTGCCACCAGTGATCCCGGGACACAAGAGACCCAGTACTTC
CDR3: CATSDPGTQETQYF

J: TRBJ2-5
V: TRBV14
D: .
size: .
DNA: TGTGCCAGCAGCCAAAACCCGGGGGAGACCCAGTACTTC
CDR3: CASSQNPGETQYF

J: TRBJ2-5
V: TRBV11-2
D: .
size: .
DNA: TGTGCCAGCAGCGAGGGGGTGGGACAAGAGACCCAGTACTTC
CDR3: CASSEGVGQETQYF

J: TRBJ2-2
V: TRBV30
D: .
size: .
DNA: TGTGCCTGGAGTGGAGGTCGGGAAGGGTACACCGGGGAGCTGTTTTTT
CDR3: CAWSGGREGYTGELFF

J: TRBJ1-6
V: TRBV18
D: .
size: .
DNA: TGTGCCAGCTCACCACCCGGACAGCACTCCTATAATTCACCCCTCCACTTT
CDR3: CASSPPGQHSYNSPLHF

J: TRBJ2-6
V: TRBV9
D: .
size: .
DNA: TGTGCCAGCAGCCCTTATACTGGGGCCAACGTCCTGACTTTC
CDR3: CASSPYTGANVLTF

J: TRBJ1-2
V: TRBV6-6
D: .
size: .
DNA: TGTGCCAGCAGTTACTCGATTGGGGGGGGCTATGGCTACACCTTC
CDR3: CASSYSIGGGYGYTF

J: TRBJ2-7
V: TRBV4-1
D: .
size: .
DNA: TGCGCCAGCAGCCAAGATCGGGGGGACACCTCCTACGAGCAGTACTTC
CDR3: CASSQDRGDTSYEQYF

J: TRBJ1-1
V: TRBV19
D: .
size: once
DNA: TGTGCCAGTAGTCTACGACAGGCCACTGAAGCTTTCTTT
CDR3: CASSLRQATEAFF

J: TRBJ1-2
V: TRBV18
D: .
size: .
DNA: TGTGCCAGCTCACCTAACGGACTGGCACGGACTGGCTACACCTTC
CDR3: CASSPNGLARTGYTF

J: TRBJ2-5
V: TRBV7-2
D: .
size: few
DNA: TGTGCCAGCAGCTTAGCGCCGACGGGCGGGTACCAAGAGACCCAGTACTTC
CDR3: CASSLAPTGGYQETQYF

J: TRBJ1-5
V: TRBV19
D: .
size: .
DNA: TGTGCCAGTACTCAAACTGGGGGGGCCGGTCAGCCCCAGCATTTT
CDR3: CASTQTGGAGQPQHF

J: TRBJ2-1
V: TRBV7-9
D: TRBD2
size: .
DNA: TGTGCCAGCAGACCCGGGGGGGAGGGAAGATTTGAGCAGTTCTTC
CDR3: CASRPGGEGRFEQFF

J: TRBJ1-1
V: TRBV19
D: .
size: .
DNA: TGTGCCAGTAGTATAGGGCCTAACACTGAAGCTTTCTTT
CDR3: CASSIGPNTEAFF

J: TRBJ2-7
V: TRBV23-1
D: TRBD2
size: .
DNA: TGCGCCAGCAATTTGGGGACTAGCGGGACATCTTACGAGCAGTACTTC
CDR3: CASNLGTSGTSYEQYF

J: TRBJ1-2
V: TRBV6-5
D: .
size: .
DNA: TGTGCCAGCAGTTTCGCGGGACTAGCCACCTTC
CDR3: CASSFAGLATF

J: TRBJ2-7
V: TRBV19
D: TRBD1
size: .
DNA: TGTGCCAGTAACCCACAGGGGCGAGAGGGATCCTACGAGCAGTACTTC
CDR3: CASNPQGREGSYEQYF

J: TRBJ1-4
V: TRBV30
D: .
size: .
DNA: TGTGCCTGGAGTGTAGGGGGAGATGAAAAACTGTTTTTT
CDR3: CAWSVGGDEKLFF

J: TRBJ2-2
V: TRBV6-5
D: TRBD1
size: once
DNA: TGTGCCAGCAGCCGGGACAGGGTGGGCACCGGGGAGCTGTTTTTT
CDR3: CASSRDRVGTGELFF

J: TRBJ2-2
V: TRBV6-5
D: TRBD1
size: .
DNA: TGTGCCAGCCCCGGGACAGCAACGAACACCGGGGAGCTGTTTTTT
CDR3: CASPGTATNTGELFF

J: TRBJ2-1
V: TRBV19
D: TRBD1
size: .
DNA: TGTGCCAGTAGTAGCGACAGGGGCCCTTACAATGAGCAGTTCTTC
CDR3: CASSSDRGPYNEQFF

J: TRBJ1-5
V: TRBV7-2
D: .
size: few
DNA: TGTGCCAGCAGCTTAAGAGATAATAGCAATCAGCCCCAGCATTTT
CDR3: CASSLRDNSNQPQHF